The 5 T cell receptor beta chains below all came from one sample that was sequenced in a study of radiotherapy plus CTLA-4 blockade in lung cancer. TCRdb's copy holds only in-frame clones and misses some; the assay was immunoSEQ multiplex PCR. Of under 95,000 clones listed, about four fifths are singletons. The specimen was peripheral blood, collected from a patient treated with radiotherapy plus ipilimumab. The receptors originated from a human donor with non-small cell lung cancer whose response to radiotherapy plus ipilimumab could not be evaluated. Some clones in this sample may be carry-over from other donors' samples.

The chain has TRBV19 and TRBJ1-1; maybe TRBD1 (5 bases). Germline CDR1 is LNHDA and CDR2 is SQIVND (reference sequence). This CDR3 contains 13 residues. V lost 7 bases to trimming and J lost 4 bases, with 13 bases between them. CDR3 residues: CASIPRGTTEAFF. The CDR3 nucleotides are TGTGCCAGTATACCAAGGGGTACCACTGAAGCTTTCTTT.

The J gene is TRBJ2-1, the V gene TRBV28; 10 bases line up with TRBD2. CDR1 and CDR2 (germline): MDHEN, SYDVKM. Trimming at V came to 3 bases and at J to 1 base, leaving 3 bases not matched to a gene. This CDR3 contains 16 residues. The CDR3 spells CASSFERGGSYNEQFF. The DNA for the CDR3 is TGTGCCAGCAGTTTCGAGCGGGGGGGGTCCTACAATGAGCAGTTCTTC. The variable domain in full, with the rest retrieved from reference TRBV28 and TRBJ2-1, is DVKVTQSSRYLVKRTGEKVFLECVQDMDHENMFWYRQDPGLGLRLIYFSYDVKMKEKGDIPEGYSVSREKKERFSLILESASTNQTSMYLCASSFERGGSYNEQFFGPGTRLTVL.

V usage is TRBV5-4 and J usage is TRBJ2-2; TRBD1 is a possible D gene (6 bases). The CDR3 spans 16 residues. V gave up 1 base and J gave up 1 base, with 11 bases separating them. CDR1 is SGHNT and CDR2 is YYREEE in the germline V gene (reference sequence). CDR3 region: CASSLIGQQNTGELFF. The CDR3 DNA follows: TGTGCCAGCAGCTTGATAGGACAGCAGAACACCGGGGAGCTGTTTTTT.

This rearrangement joins TRBV2 to TRBJ1-1; D remains unclear. The V end lost 4 bases, the J end lost 5 bases, and 11 bases lay between the germline ends. The CDR3 consists of 13 residues. Germline values: CDR1 SNHLY, CDR2 FYNNEI. The CDR3 protein is CASSVERATEAFF. The CDR3 region has the DNA TGTGCCAGCAGTGTGGAGAGGGCAACTGAAGCTTTCTTT.

V gene TRBV29-1 combines with J gene TRBJ2-1; 7 bases map to TRBD2. This CDR3 has 16 amino acids. The ends lost 1 base at V and 0 bases at J; junction bases unmatched: 6. Germline-derived CDR1 and CDR2 are SQVTM and ANQGSEA. CDR3 in amino acids: CSVEGSSGSSYNEQFF. CDR3 DNA: TGCAGCGTTGAAGGGTCTAGCGGAAGCTCCTACAATGAGCAGTTCTTC.